This TCR beta chain derives from a study of blood T cell repertoires in COVID-19. The data were produced by immunoSEQ multiplex PCR, yet TCRdb's version contains in-frame clones alone and is incomplete. The sample shows approximately 170,000 clones, under 90% of them seen only once. Germline V gene sequence: CDR1 LNHDA, CDR2 SQIVND (reference sequence). V lost 4 bases, J lost 0 bases, and 9 bases lay in between. CDR3 length: 14 residues. The chain has TRBV19 and TRBJ2-5, with D perhaps TRBD1 (5 bases). The source material was peripheral blood. The sequence was obtained from an elderly woman with active or convalescent COVID-19. CDR3 sequence (DNA): TGTGCCAGTAGTAGGGGCGCAAACCAAGAGACCCAGTACTTC. It is translated as CASSRGANQETQYF.